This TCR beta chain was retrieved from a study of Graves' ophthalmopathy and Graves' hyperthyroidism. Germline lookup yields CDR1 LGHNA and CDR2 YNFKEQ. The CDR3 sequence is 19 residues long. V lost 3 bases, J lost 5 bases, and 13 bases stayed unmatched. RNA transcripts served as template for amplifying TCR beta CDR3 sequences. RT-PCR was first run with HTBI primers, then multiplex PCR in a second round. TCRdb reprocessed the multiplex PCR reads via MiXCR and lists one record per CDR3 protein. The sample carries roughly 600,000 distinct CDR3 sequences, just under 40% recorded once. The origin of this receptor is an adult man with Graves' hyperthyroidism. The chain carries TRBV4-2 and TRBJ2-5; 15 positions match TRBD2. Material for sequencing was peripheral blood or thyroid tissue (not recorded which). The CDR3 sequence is CASSHATGTSGGRWETQYF. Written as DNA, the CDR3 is TGTGCCAGCAGCCACGCTACCGGGACTAGCGGGGGGAGGTGGGAGACCCAGTACTTC.